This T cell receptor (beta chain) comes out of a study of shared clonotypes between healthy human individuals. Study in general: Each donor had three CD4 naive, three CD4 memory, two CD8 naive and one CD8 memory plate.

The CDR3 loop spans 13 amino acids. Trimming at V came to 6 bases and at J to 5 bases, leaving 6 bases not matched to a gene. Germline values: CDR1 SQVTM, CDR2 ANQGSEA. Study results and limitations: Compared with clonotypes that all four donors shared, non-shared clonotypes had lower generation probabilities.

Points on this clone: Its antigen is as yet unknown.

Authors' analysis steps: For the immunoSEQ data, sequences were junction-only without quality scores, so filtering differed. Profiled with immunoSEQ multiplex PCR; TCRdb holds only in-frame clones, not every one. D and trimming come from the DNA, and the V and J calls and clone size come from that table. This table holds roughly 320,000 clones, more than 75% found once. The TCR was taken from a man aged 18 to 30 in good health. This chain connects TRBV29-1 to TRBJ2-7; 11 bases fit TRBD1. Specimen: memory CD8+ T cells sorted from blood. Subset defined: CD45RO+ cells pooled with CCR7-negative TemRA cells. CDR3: CSVTGQGVHEQYF. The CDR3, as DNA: TGCAGCGTGACGGGACAGGGGGTCCACGAGCAGTACTTC.